The clone carrying this T cell receptor beta chain has just one count. The record originates from a study of tumor T cells in aggressive B-cell lymphoma. Some clones are missing from TCRdb's copy, which holds only in-frame ones; the method was immunoSEQ multiplex PCR. The table lists several thousand clones, roughly 87% of them singletons. Germline V gene sequence: CDR1 SGHTA, CDR2 FQGTGA. Trimming pared 1 base from V and 6 bases from J, leaving 10 bases between. This CDR3 region has 13 residues. The TCR was taken from an adult with diffuse large B cell lymphoma. This chain connects TRBV7-3 to TRBJ2-7; tentative D call: TRBD1 (5 bases). Sequencing was done on a sample of tumor tissue. The DNA for the CDR3 is TGTGCCAGCAGCTTAAGTCAGGGAAGCGAGCAGTACTTC. Translated: CASSLSQGSEQYF.